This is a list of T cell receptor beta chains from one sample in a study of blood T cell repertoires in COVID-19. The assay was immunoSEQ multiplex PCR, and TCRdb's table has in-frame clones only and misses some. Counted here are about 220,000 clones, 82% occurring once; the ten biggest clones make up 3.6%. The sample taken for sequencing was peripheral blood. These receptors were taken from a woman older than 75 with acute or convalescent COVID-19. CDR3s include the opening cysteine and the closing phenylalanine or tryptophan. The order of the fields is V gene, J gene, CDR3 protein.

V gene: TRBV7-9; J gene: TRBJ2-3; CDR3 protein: CASSLVSGTETDTQYF
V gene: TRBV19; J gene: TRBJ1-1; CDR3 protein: CASSISHEVTNTEAFF
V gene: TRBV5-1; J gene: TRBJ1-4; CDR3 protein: CASSLGLLRTGDNEKLFF
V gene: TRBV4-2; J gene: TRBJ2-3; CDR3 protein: CASSRVLAGVTDTQYF
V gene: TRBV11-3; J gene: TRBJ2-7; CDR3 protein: CASSLIPGPGHEQYF
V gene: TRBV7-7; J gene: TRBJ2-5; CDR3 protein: CASSSPAVGETQYF
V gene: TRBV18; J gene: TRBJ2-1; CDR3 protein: CASSPYTDTSNEQFF
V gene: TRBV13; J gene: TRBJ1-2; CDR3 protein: CASSSRVYGYTF
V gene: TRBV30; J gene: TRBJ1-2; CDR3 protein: CAWSVQGAYGYTF
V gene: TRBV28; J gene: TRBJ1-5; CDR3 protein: CASSYIGTGGGNQPQHF
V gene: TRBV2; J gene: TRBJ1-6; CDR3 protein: CASRPTDGGRNSPLHF
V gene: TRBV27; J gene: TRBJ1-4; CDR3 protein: CASSFLTNEKLFF
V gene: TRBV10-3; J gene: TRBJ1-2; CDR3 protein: CAISESSRGRTDGYTF